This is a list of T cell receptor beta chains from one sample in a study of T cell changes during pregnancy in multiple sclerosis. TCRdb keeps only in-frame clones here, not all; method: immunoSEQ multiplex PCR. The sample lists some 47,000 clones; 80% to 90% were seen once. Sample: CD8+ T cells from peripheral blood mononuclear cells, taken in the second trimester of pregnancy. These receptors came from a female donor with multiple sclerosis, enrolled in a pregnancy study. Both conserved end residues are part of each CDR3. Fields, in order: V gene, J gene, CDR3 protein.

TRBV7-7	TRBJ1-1	CASSLIAGGNTEAFF
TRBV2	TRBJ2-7	CASSEGLYEQYF
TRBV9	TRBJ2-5	CASSPTGFPQETQYF
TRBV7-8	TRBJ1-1	CASRGYVTEAFF
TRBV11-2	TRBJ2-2	CASMLGQSTGELFF
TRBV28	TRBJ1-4	CASSLRTGGTNEKLFF
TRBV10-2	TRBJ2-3	CASRKTSGGYTQYF
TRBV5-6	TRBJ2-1	CASSLEGGEQFF
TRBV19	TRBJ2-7	CASSIEAGGPGIYEQYF
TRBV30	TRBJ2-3	CAWSVEWTDTQYF
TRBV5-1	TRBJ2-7	CASSWRDGFTYEQYF
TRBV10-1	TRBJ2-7	CASSETRLGEQYF
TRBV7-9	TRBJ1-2	CASSSSGDRGFGGYTF
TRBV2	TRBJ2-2	CASSDYSSWGELFF
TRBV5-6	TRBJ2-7	CASTTGTSLYEQYF
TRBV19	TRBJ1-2	CASRKFSGYPLYGYTF
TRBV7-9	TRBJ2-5	CASSFGQNQETQYF
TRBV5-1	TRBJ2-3	CASSPVASQGADTQYF
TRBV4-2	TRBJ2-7	CASSQVIMPSSYEQYF
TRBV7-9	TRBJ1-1	CASSPRETGRLIRAFF
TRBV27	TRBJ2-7	CASSLKTGVDEQYF
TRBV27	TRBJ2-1	CASTPSSSSYNEQFF
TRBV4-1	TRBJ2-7	CASTALAGGSSYEQYF
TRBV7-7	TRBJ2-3	CASRPDSSTDTQYF
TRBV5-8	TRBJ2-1	CASSLVYRVYNEQFF
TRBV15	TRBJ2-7	CATSRDGTVAYEQYF
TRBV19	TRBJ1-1	CASIPRTDPLEAFF
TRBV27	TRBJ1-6	CASSEDRGWGSPLHF
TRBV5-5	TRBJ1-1	CASIRGKTEAFF
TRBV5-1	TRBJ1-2	CASSPMGQSYGYTF
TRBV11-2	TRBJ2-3	CASSSGPSGGRDTQYF
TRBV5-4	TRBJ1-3	CASSLTRFDTIYF
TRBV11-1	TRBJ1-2	CASSLDRQANYGYTF
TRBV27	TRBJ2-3	CASSLAGRIAGNKYADTQYF
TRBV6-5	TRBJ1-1	CASSTDKMNTEAFF
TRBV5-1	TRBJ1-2	CASSLSGAGYTF
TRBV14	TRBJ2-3	CASSLGSGSTDTQYF
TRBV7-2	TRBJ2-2	CASSITGELFF
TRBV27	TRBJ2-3	CASSPGGDTQYF
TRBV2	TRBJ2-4	CASSEGLARVSGIQYF
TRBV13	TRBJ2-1	CASSPNGTGYNEQFF
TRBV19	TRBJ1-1	CASSQGQNEMNTEAFF
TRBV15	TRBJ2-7	CATSGQGGGRSDEQYF
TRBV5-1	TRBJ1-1	CASRADTEAFF